This T cell receptor (beta chain) was captured by sequencing in a study of blood T cell repertoires in COVID-19. About the study: The United States, Italy and Spain supplied acute and convalescent COVID-19 samples.

Trimming took 3 bases from V and 0 from J; bases not matched to a gene: 3. The CDR3 length is 16 residues. CDR1 is LGHDT, CDR2 YNNKEL, per germline (reference sequence). TCRdb's copy holds only in-frame clones and misses some; the assay was immunoSEQ multiplex PCR. Altogether about 50,000 clones are present, over 75% being singletons, with the ten largest covering 15% to 18%. Sequencing was carried out using peripheral blood. This TCR was recovered from a human donor in a cohort sampled during active COVID-19. The donor label of this sample is uncertain. This chain links TRBV3-1 (or the pseudogene TRBV3-2) with TRBJ2-3; TRBD2 aligns across 10 bases. The CDR3 region is CASSQPSGGSTDTQYF. DNA of the CDR3: TGTGCCAGCAGCCAGCCTAGCGGGGGTAGCACAGATACGCAGTATTTT.